These 9 T cell receptor beta chains share one sample of origin, sequenced in a study of human T cells and chemical hapten exposure (dated by TCRdb to the early 2020s). This sample's time point label indicates: patch test 1, 2 weeks after DPC sensitization. What the treatment or condition label conveys for this sample: therapeutic diphenylcyclopropenone sensitization with weekly scalp DPC. Library method: RACE. TCRdb names NextSeq 500 as the instrument used. TCRdb passed the public sequencing reads through fastp at Q25 and MiXCR, retaining productive beta sequences. Identical CDR3 protein sequences are pooled into one entry, listed with their most common genes and DNA. This sample comprises fewer than 500,000 distinct CDR3 sequences, 4% to 5.5% of them detected only once. The top ten hold 2% to 2.5% of the sample. Material: whole blood, obtained in connection with sensitization to the hapten diphenylcyclopropenone (DPC). These receptors were obtained from a woman aged 45-59 years with alopecia areata. Some clones in this sample may be carry-over from other donors' samples.

This clonotype was observed a handful of times. DNA of the CDR3: TGTGCCACCAGTGATTTTACTAGCGGGTTGAATGAGCAGTTCTTC. Protein sequence: CATSDFTSGLNEQFF. This rearrangement joins TRBV24-1 to TRBJ2-1; 9 bases agree with TRBD2. CDR1 and CDR2 from the germline V gene are KGHDR and SFDVKD. This CDR3 is built from 15 residues. Germline trimming cut 1 base from V and 7 bases from J; bases unmatched to any gene: 4.

This clonotype has at least ten counts. The rearrangement links TRBV20-1 to TRBJ2-3; TRBD2 matches at 11 bases. CDR3 length: 13 amino acids. Germline trimming cut 6 bases from V and 8 bases from J; bases unmatched to any gene: 7. Germline values: CDR1 DFQATT, CDR2 SNEGSKA (reference sequence). CDR3 DNA: TGCAGTGCCGGGACTAGCGGTCAAGGTACGCAGTATTTT. This gives the protein CSAGTSGQGTQYF.

This clonotype was recorded at least ten times. The chain carries TRBV12-3 or TRBV12-4 and TRBJ2-7, with D perhaps TRBD1 or TRBD2 (5 bases each). The CDR3 runs 17 residues. Trimming left V 5 bases short and J 3 bases short, with 23 bases between. The DNA for the CDR3 is TGTGCCAGCAGTGGAAAAGGGACCCGGGAATGGGTCTACGAGCAGTACTTC. This gives the protein CASSGKGTREWVYEQYF.

This clonotype showed up just a few times. The chain combines TRBV20-1 with TRBJ2-7, with 8 bases that match TRBD1. Germline V lookup: CDR1 DFQATT, CDR2 SNEGSKA (reference sequence). The CDR3 extends over 15 amino acids. Trimming took 2 bases from V and 3 from J; bases not matched to a gene: 9. In nucleotides, the CDR3 is TGCAGTGCTAGATCACCCGGGGACAGGATCTACGAGCAGTACTTC. Its protein product is CSARSPGDRIYEQYF.

This clonotype was counted ten times or more. The chain carries TRBV20-1 and TRBJ1-5, with 8 bases matching TRBD1. Germline lookup yields CDR1 DFQATT and CDR2 SNEGSKA (reference sequence). V shed 5 bases and J 6 bases; nucleotides not matched to a gene: 9. CDR3 size: 14 residues. CDR3 amino acids: CSASDRGPTQPQHF. CDR3 bases: TGCAGTGCTTCCGACAGGGGCCCCACTCAGCCCCAGCATTTT.

This chain uses TRBV2 with TRBJ2-3, with no clear D. The CDR3 contains 11 residues. Per the germline V gene, CDR1 is SNHLY and CDR2 is FYNNEI. The germline V and J ends were trimmed by 3 bases and 14 bases, with 12 bases remaining between them. The CDR3 protein is CASSEIGALYF. The CDR3 coding sequence is TGTGCCAGCAGTGAGATAGGCGCTTTGTATTTT.

About this clonotype: At one of its ends the junction is not consistent with the germline gene, which may arise from a read error. This chain links TRBV3-1 with TRBJ1-5; D remains ambiguous. Germline CDR1 is LGHDT and CDR2 is YNNKEL (reference sequence). This CDR3 has 12 amino acids. DNA of the CDR3: TGTGCCAGCTGCCAAGACGGGCAGCCCCAGCATTTT. It is translated as CASCQDGQPQHF. The whole variable domain, filled in from reference TRBV3-1 and TRBJ1-5, reads DTAVSQTPKYLVTQMGNDKSIKCEQNLGHDTMYWYKQDSKKFLKIMFSYNNKELIINETVPNRFSPKSPDKAHLNLHINSLELGDSAVYFCASCQDGQPQHFGDGTRLSIL.

This chain connects TRBV29-1 to TRBJ2-1, with a tentative D call TRBD2 (6 bases). Trimming cost V 6 bases and J 0 bases, with 9 bases left between them. Germline CDR1 SQVTM, CDR2 ANQGSEA. The CDR3 covers 13 residues. The CDR3 region has the DNA TGCAGCGTACTGGGGGGCTCCTACAATGAGCAGTTCTTC. It is translated as CSVLGGSYNEQFF.

In its sample, this clonotype was seen many times. The chain is built from TRBV9 and TRBJ2-3, with D maybe TRBD1 (6 bases). V was shortened by 0 bases and J by 2 bases, with 10 bases between the two germline ends. This CDR3 spans 15 amino acids. Germline V gene lookup returns CDR1 SGDLS and CDR2 YYNGEE. DNA of the CDR3: TGTGCCAGCAGCGTAGGATCAGGGGCCACAGATACGCAGTATTTT. It encodes CASSVGSGATDTQYF.